The clone carrying this TCR beta chain was seen a few times. The antigen remains undetermined. Primers for the PCR totalled 60 Vbeta and 13 Jbeta. The repertoire was sequenced with immunoSEQ multiplex PCR; TCRdb's copy has only in-frame clones and lacks some. The sample includes 130,000 or so clones, around 8.5% seen only once; the top ten take approximately 5%. The sample belongs to a study of cytomegalovirus exposure and HLA in healthy donors. The junction had 9 bases not matched to a gene; V was cut back by 7 bases and J by 4 bases. Germline V CDR1 and CDR2: MDHEN, SYDVKM. The CDR3 sequence is 15 residues long. Notes on the study in general: Later examination showed HLA-associated TCR beta chains had greater clonal expansion than equally common others. About 150 TCR beta chains were listed as cytomegalovirus-associated. Sequencing likely produced, as an artifact, a cluster of highly shared sequence variants. Most TCR sequences showed up rarely, but some public TCRs showed up in many donors.

The sequenced sample consisted of PBMCs. The clonotype was recovered from a middle-aged man in good health and CMV-seronegative. The J gene is TRBJ2-7, the V gene TRBV28, with 11 bases aligning to TRBD1. The CDR3 sequence is CASTPGGTGGYEQYF. For the CDR3, the DNA is TGTGCCAGCACCCCAGGGGGGACAGGGGGGTACGAGCAGTACTTC. Combining the CDR3 with reference TRBV28 and TRBJ2-7 gives the whole variable domain DVKVTQSSRYLVKRTGEKVFLECVQDMDHENMFWYRQDPGLGLRLIYFSYDVKMKEKGDIPEGYSVSREKKERFSLILESASTNQTSMYLCASTPGGTGGYEQYFGPGTRLTVT.